Below, 9 T cell receptor beta chains from the same sample are listed, as sequenced in a study of blood T cell repertoires in COVID-19. Profiled with immunoSEQ multiplex PCR; TCRdb holds only in-frame clones, not every one. In the table there are some 290,000 clones, roughly 90% of which are singletons. Specimen: peripheral blood. These receptor sequences come from a middle-aged woman with COVID-19, enrolled during active disease.

The chain uses TRBV7-9 and TRBJ1-2, with TRBD1 matching over 9 bases. CDR1 and CDR2 from the germline V gene are SEHNR and FQNEAQ (reference sequence). V dropped 6 bases and J dropped 4; count of bases not matched to a gene: 0. This CDR3 has 12 residues. The CDR3 sequence: CASRGQGYGYTF. The CDR3 DNA reads as TGTGCCAGCAGGGGACAGGGCTATGGCTACACCTTC.

The chain is built from TRBV7-2 and TRBJ2-7; 8 bases are a match to TRBD2. CDR3 length: 14 amino acids. Trimming took 4 bases from V and 7 from J; bases not matched to a gene: 9. Germline V CDR1 and CDR2: SGHTA, FQGNSA. The CDR3 DNA reads TGTGCCAGCAGCTCCACTAGCGGAACACCGGAGCAGTACTTC. Its protein is CASSSTSGTPEQYF.

This clone appeared a single time. Other DNA sequences within the sample encode an identical CDR3. This chain connects TRBV5-1 to TRBJ2-5; 7 bases agree with TRBD1. Germline lookup yields CDR1 SGHRS and CDR2 YFSETQ. The CDR3 totals 14 residues. Trimming took 0 bases from V and 5 from J; bases not matched to a gene: 4. The CDR3: CASSLAGTEETQYF. DNA of the CDR3: TGCGCCAGCAGCTTGGCCGGGACAGAGGAGACCCAGTACTTC.

J is TRBJ1-3 and V is TRBV6-6; a possible D gene is TRBD1 (5 bases). The CDR3 is made up of 15 amino acids. V shed 1 base and J shed 2 bases, with 9 bases lying between them. Germline CDR1 is MNHNY and CDR2 is SVGAGI (reference sequence). The CDR3 DNA reads as TGTGCCAGCAGTTACTTACAGGCCACTGGAAACACCATATATTTT. Its protein is CASSYLQATGNTIYF.

Comments on this clone: At one end the junction does not follow the germline gene, possibly because of a read error. The rearrangement links TRBV6-2 or TRBV6-3 to TRBJ2-5, with a weak D call TRBD2 (6 bases). CDR1 is MNHEY and CDR2 is SVGEGT in the germline V gene. The CDR3 loop spans 16 amino acids. CDR3 nucleotide sequence: TGTGCCAGCAGTCGCCGGGACTTGCCCCCCATAGAGGCCCAGTACTTC. The encoded protein is CASSRRDLPPIEAQYF.

The rearrangement links TRBV18 to TRBJ2-5; no definite D call. The CDR3 sequence is 13 residues long. The ends were cut back, 2 bases at V and 3 bases at J, with 7 bases in the middle. Germline CDR1 KGHSH, CDR2 LQKENI. The CDR3 DNA reads TGTGCCAGCTCACCAACAAATAAAGAGACCCAGTACTTC. Its protein product is CASSPTNKETQYF.

The DNA for the CDR3 is TGTGCCAGTAGTATAGATGTTATCTATGGCTACACCTTC. Protein: CASSIDVIYGYTF. The chain combines TRBV19 with TRBJ1-2; D not certain. The CDR3 has 13 amino acids. Germline V gene lookup returns CDR1 LNHDA and CDR2 SQIVND (reference sequence). V dropped 0 bases and J dropped 4 bases, with 6 bases sitting between them.

The V and J genes are TRBV6-2 or TRBV6-3 and TRBJ2-1, with 12 bases lining up with TRBD2. The germline V gene has CDR1 MNHEY and CDR2 SVGEGT. The CDR3 runs 17 residues. The V and J ends lost 5 bases and 4 bases, in that order; junction bases with no gene match: 9. DNA of the CDR3: TGTGCCAGCAGTAAGACTAGCGGGAGCATCGGGTACAATGAGCAGTTCTTC. It translates to CASSKTSGSIGYNEQFF.

This chain links TRBV27 with TRBJ2-7, with a weak D call TRBD1 (5 bases). Germline CDR1 is MNHEY and CDR2 is SMNVEV (reference sequence). This CDR3 has 14 residues. V was cut by 4 bases and J by 5 bases, with 15 bases left in between. The CDR3 loop reads CASSSPARGNEQYF. The CDR3 coding sequence is TGTGCCAGCAGTTCCCCGGCAAGGGGCAACGAGCAGTACTTC.